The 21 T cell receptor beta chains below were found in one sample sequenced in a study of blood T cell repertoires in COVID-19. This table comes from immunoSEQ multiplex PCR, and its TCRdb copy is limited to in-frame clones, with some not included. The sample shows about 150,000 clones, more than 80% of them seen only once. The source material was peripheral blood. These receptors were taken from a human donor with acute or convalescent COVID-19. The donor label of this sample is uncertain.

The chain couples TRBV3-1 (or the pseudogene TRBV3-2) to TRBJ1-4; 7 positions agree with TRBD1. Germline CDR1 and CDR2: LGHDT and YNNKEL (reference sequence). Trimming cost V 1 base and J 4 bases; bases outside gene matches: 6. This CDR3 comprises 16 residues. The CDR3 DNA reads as TGTGCCAGCAGCCAAGGTCAGACAGGGTATAATGAAAAACTGTTTTTT. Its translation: CASSQGQTGYNEKLFF.

The CDR3 here is CASSEPGQFNQPQHF. Here the CDR3 DNA reads TGTGCCAGCAGTGAGCCGGGACAATTCAATCAGCCCCAGCATTTT. The J gene is TRBJ1-5, the V gene TRBV2; D possibly corresponds to TRBD1 (6 bases). This CDR3 has 15 amino acids. From germline, CDR1 is SNHLY and CDR2 FYNNEI. The V end lost 3 bases, the J end lost 3 bases, and 12 bases lay between the germline ends.

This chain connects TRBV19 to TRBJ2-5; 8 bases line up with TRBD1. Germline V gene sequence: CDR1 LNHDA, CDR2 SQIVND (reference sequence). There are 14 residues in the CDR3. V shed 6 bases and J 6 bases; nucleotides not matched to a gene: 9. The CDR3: CASSRTGKMQTQYF. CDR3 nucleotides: TGTGCCAGTAGCCGGACAGGGAAGATGCAGACCCAGTACTTC.

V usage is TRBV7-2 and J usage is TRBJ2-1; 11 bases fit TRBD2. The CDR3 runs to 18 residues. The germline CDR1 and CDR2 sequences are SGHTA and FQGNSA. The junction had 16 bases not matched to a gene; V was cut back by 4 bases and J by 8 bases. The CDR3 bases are TGTGCCAGCAGCTCGGGGGTTCGACTAGCGGGGTTATTGGATGAGCAGTTCTTC. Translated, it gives CASSSGVRLAGLLDEQFF.

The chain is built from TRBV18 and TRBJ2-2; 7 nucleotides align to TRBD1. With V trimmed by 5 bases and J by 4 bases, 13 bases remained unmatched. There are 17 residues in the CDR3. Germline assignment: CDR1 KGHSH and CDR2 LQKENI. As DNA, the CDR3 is TGTGCCAGCTCAAGTCAATGGGACAGCCTATCCACCGGGGAGCTGTTTTTT. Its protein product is CASSSQWDSLSTGELFF.

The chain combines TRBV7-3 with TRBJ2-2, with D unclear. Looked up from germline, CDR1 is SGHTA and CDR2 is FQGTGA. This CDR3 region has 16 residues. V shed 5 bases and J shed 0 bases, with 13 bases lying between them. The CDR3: CASSPRFSSNTGELFF. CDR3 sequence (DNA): TGTGCCAGCAGCCCTAGGTTTTCATCGAACACCGGGGAGCTGTTTTTT.

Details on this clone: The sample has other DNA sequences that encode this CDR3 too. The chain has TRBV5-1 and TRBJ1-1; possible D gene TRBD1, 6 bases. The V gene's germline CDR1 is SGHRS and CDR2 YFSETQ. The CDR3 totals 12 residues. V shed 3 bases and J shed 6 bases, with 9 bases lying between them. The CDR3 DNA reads TGCGCCAGCAGCTCAGGGGTCGCTGAAGCTTTCTTT. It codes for CASSSGVAEAFF. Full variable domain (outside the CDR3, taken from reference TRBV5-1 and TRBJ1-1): KAGVTQTPRYLIKTRGQQVTLSCSPISGHRSVSWYQQTPGQGLQFLFEYFSETQRNKGNFPGRFSGRQFSNSRSEMNVSTLELGDSALYLCASSSGVAEAFFGQGTRLTVV.

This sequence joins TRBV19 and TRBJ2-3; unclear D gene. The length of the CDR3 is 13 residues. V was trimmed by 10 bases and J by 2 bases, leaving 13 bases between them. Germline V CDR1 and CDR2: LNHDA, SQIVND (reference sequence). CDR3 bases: TGTGCCACCCGTGCGGATTTCACAGATACGCAGTATTTT. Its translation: CATRADFTDTQYF. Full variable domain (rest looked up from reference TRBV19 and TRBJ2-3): DGGITQSPKYLFRKEGQNVTLSCEQNLNHDAMYWYRQDPGQGLRLIYYSQIVNDFQKGDIAEGYSVSREKKESFPLTVTSAQKNPTAFYLCATRADFTDTQYFGPGTRLTVL.

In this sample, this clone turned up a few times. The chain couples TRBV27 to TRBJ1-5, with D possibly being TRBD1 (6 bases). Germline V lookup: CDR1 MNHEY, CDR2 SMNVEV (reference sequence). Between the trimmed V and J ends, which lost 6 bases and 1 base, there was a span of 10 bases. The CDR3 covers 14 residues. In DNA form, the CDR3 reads TGTGCCAGCAGACTAACAGGGAGCAATCAGCCCCAGCATTTT. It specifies CASRLTGSNQPQHF.

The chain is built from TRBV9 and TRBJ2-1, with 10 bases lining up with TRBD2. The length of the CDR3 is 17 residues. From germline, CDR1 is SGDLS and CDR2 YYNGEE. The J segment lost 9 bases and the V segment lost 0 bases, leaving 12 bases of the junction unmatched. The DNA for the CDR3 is TGTGCCAGCAGCGTAGCTCTAGCGGGGGCCAGCGGGGGTGAGCAGTTCTTC. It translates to CASSVALAGASGGEQFF.

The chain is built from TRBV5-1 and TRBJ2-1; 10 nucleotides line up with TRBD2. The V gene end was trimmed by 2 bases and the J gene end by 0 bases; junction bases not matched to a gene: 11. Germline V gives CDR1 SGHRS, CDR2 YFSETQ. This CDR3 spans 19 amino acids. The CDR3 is CASSFRSTSGVSSYNEQFF. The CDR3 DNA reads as TGCGCCAGCAGCTTCCGGTCCACTAGCGGGGTTAGCTCCTACAATGAGCAGTTCTTC.

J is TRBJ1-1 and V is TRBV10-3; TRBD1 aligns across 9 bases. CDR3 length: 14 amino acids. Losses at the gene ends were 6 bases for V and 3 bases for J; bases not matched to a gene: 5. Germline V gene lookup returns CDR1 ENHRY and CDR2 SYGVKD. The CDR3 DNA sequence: TGTGCCATCAGCTCACAGGGGGCTGACACTGAAGCTTTCTTT. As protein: CAISSQGADTEAFF.

The CDR3 region is CASSQKGDREPYNEQFF. CDR3 nucleotide sequence: TGCGCCAGCAGCCAGAAGGGGGACAGGGAACCATACAATGAGCAGTTCTTC. The chain combines TRBV4-1 with TRBJ2-1, with 9 positions matching TRBD1. This CDR3 contains 17 residues. CDR1 and CDR2 from the germline V gene are MGHRA and YSYEKL. The ends lost 3 bases at V and 4 bases at J; junction bases unmatched: 10.

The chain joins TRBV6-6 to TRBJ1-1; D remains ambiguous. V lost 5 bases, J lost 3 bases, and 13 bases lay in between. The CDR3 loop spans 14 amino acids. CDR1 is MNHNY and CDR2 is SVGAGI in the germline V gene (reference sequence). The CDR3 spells CASSPGRSYTEAFF. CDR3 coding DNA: TGTGCCAGCAGTCCCGGCAGGTCCTACACTGAAGCTTTCTTT.

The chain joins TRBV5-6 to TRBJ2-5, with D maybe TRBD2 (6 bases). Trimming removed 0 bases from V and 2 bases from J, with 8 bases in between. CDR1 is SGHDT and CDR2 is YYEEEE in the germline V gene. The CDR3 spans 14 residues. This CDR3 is CASSLASGQETQYF. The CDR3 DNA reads TGTGCCAGCAGCTTGGCCAGCGGGCAAGAGACCCAGTACTTC.

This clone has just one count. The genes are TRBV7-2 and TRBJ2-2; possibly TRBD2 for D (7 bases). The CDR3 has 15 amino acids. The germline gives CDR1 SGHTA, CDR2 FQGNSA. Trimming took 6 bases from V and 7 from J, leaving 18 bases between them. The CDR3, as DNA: TGTGCCAGCAGGGATCGGGGGGCGGGTCACGGGGAGCTGTTTTTT. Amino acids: CASRDRGAGHGELFF. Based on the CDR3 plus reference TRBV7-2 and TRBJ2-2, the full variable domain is GAGVSQSPSNKVTEKGKDVELRCDPISGHTALYWYRQSLGQGLEFLIYFQGNSAPDKSGLPSDRFSAERTGGSVSTLTIQRTQQEDSAVYLCASRDRGAGHGELFFGEGSRLTVL.

CDR3: CASSPRQGRTGELFF. The CDR3 coding sequence is TGTGCCAGCTCACCACGACAGGGGAGGACCGGGGAGCTGTTTTTT. This chain joins TRBV18 and TRBJ2-2; TRBD1 aligns across 8 bases. The CDR3 consists of 15 residues. V shed 1 base, J shed 5 bases, and the junction held 3 bases outside the gene matches. CDR1 is KGHSH and CDR2 is LQKENI in the germline V gene.

The CDR3 coding sequence is TGTGCCAGCAGTTTAAGGGCCGGGGGAGGCTACACCTTC. Protein product: CASSLRAGGGYTF. V usage is TRBV12-3 or TRBV12-4 and J usage is TRBJ1-2, with TRBD1 as a possible D gene (5 bases). The ends were cut back, 2 bases at V and 8 bases at J, with 12 bases in the middle. The CDR3 sequence is 13 residues long.

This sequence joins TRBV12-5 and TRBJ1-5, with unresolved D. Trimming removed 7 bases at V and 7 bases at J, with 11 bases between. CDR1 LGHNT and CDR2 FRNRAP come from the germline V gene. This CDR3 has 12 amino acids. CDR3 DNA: TGTGCTAGTGTCCTAGGCTGGCAGCCCCAGCATTTT. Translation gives CASVLGWQPQHF.

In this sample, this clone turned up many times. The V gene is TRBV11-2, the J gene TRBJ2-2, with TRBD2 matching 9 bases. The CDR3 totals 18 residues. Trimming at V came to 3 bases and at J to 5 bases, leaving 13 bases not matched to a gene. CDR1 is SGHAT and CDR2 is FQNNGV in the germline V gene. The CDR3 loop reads CASSFPLAGGPGTGELFF. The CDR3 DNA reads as TGTGCCAGCAGCTTCCCATTGGCGGGGGGGCCGGGGACCGGGGAGCTGTTTTTT.

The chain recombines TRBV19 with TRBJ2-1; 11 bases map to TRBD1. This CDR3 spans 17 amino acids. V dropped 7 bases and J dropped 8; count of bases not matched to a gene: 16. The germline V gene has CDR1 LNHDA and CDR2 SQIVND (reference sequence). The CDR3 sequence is CASTPVPRDRGSHEQFF. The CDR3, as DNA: TGTGCCAGTACCCCAGTTCCTCGGGACAGGGGGAGTCATGAGCAGTTCTTC.